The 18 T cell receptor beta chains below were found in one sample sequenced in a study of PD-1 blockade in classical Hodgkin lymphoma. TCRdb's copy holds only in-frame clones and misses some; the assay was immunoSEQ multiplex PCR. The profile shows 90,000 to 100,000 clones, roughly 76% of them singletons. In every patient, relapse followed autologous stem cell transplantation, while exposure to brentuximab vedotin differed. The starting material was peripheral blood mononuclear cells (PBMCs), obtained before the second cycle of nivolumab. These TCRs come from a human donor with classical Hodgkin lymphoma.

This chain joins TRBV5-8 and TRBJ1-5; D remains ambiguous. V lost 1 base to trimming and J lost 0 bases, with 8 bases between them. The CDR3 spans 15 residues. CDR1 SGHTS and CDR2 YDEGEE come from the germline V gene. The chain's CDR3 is CASSLQEYSNQPQHF. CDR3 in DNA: TGTGCCAGCAGCTTGCAGGAATATAGCAATCAGCCCCAGCATTTT.

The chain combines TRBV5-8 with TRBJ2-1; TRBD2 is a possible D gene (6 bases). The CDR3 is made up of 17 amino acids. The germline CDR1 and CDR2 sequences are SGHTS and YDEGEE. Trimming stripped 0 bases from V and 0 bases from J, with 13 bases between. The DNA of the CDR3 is TGTGCCAGCAGCTTGGAGCTAGCGCGCCGCTCCTACAATGAGCAGTTCTTC. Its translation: CASSLELARRSYNEQFF. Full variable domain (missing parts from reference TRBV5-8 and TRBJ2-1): EAGVTQSPTHLIKTRGQQATLRCSPISGHTSVYWYQQALGLGLQFLLWYDEGEERNRGNFPPRFSGRQFPNYSSELNVNALELEDSALYLCASSLELARRSYNEQFFGPGTRLTVL.

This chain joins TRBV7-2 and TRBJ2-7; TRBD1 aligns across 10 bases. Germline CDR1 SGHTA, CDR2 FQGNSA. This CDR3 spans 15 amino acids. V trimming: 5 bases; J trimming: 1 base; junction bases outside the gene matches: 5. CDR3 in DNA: TGTGCCAGCAGCCCTCGACAGGGGGCATCCTACGAGCAGTACTTC. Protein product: CASSPRQGASYEQYF.

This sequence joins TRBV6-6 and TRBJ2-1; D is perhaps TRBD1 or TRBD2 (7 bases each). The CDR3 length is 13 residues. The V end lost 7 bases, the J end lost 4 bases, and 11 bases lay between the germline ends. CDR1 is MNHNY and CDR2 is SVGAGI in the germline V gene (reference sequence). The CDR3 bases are TGTGCCAGCACCAGGGGGGGTTACAATGAGCAGTTCTTC. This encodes CASTRGGYNEQFF.

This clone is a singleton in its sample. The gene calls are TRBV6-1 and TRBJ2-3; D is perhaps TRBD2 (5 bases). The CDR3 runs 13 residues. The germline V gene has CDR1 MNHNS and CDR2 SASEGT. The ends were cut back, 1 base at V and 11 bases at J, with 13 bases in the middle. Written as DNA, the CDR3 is TGTGCCAGCAGTGAAGGCCGGGGTTGGCAGCAGTATTTT. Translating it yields CASSEGRGWQQYF.

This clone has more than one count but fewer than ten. As DNA, the CDR3 is TGTGCCAGCAGCTCGAGGGGTCTCGGTCAGCCCCAGCATTTT. This encodes CASSSRGLGQPQHF. This rearrangement joins TRBV5-5 to TRBJ1-5, with D possibly being TRBD1 (5 bases). The CDR3 covers 14 residues. Germline CDR1 is SGHKS and CDR2 is YYEKEE (reference sequence). Trimming took off 3 bases at V and 6 bases at J, with 13 bases between the two ends.

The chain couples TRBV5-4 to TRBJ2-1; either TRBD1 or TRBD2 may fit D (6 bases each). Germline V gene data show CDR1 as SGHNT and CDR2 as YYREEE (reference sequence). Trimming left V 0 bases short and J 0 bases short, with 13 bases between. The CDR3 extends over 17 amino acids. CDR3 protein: CASSLGGAGASYNEQFF. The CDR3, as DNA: TGTGCCAGCAGCTTGGGCGGGGCAGGGGCCTCCTACAATGAGCAGTTCTTC. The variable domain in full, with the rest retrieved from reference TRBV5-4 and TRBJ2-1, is ETGVTQSPTHLIKTRGQQVTLRCSSQSGHNTVSWYQQALGQGPQFIFQYYREEENGRGNFPPRFSGLQFPNYSSELNVNALELDDSALYLCASSLGGAGASYNEQFFGPGTRLTVL.

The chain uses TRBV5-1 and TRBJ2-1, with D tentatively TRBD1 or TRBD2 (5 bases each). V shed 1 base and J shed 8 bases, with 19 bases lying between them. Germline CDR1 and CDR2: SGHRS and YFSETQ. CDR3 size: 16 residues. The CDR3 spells CASSLTGTAGGYEQFF. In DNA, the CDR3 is TGCGCCAGCAGCTTGACCGGGACGGCCGGTGGTTATGAGCAGTTCTTC. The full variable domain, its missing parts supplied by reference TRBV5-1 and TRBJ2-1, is KAGVTQTPRYLIKTRGQQVTLSCSPISGHRSVSWYQQTPGQGLQFLFEYFSETQRNKGNFPGRFSGRQFSNSRSEMNVSTLELGDSALYLCASSLTGTAGGYEQFFGPGTRLTVL.

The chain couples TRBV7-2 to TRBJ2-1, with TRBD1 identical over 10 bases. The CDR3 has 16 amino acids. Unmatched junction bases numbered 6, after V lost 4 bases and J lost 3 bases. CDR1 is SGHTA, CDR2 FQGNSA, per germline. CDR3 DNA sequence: TGTGCCAGCAGCTCCCAGACAGGGGGCCTCTACAATGAGCAGTTCTTC. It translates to CASSSQTGGLYNEQFF.

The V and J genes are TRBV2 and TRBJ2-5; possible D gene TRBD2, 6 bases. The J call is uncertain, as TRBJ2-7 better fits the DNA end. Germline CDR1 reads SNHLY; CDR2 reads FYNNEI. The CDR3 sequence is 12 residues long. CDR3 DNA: TGTGCCAGCAGTTATCTAGCGTACGAGCAGTACTTC. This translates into CASSYLAYEQYF.

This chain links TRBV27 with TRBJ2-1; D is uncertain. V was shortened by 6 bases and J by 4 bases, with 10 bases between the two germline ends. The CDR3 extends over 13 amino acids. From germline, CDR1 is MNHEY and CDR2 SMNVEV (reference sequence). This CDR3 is CASRPTAYNEQFF. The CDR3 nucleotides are TGTGCCAGCAGACCCACTGCGTACAATGAGCAGTTCTTC.

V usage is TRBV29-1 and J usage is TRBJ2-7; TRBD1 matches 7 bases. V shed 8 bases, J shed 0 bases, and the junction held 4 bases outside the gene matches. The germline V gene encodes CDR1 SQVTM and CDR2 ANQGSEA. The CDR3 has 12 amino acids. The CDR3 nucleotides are TGCAGCACCCGACAGGGCTCCTACGAGCAGTACTTC. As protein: CSTRQGSYEQYF.

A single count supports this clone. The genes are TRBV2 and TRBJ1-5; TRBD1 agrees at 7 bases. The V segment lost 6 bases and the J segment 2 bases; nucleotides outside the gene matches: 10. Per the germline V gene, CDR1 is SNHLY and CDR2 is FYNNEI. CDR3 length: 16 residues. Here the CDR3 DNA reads TGTGCCAGCAGCGAACAGGGGATTGCGGGCAATCAGCCCCAGCATTTT. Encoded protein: CASSEQGIAGNQPQHF.

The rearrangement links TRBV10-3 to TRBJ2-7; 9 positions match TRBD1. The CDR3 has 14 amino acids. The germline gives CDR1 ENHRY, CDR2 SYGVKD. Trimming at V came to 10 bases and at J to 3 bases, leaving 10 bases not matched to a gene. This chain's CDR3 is CATAGTGNVYEQYF. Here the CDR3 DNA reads TGTGCCACCGCCGGGACAGGGAATGTCTACGAGCAGTACTTC.

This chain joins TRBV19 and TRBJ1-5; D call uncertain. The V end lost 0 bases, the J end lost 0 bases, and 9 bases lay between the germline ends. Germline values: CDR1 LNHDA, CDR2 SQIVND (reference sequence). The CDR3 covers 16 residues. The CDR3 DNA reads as TGTGCCAGTAGTATAGATCCGAACCTTAGCAATCAGCCCCAGCATTTT. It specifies CASSIDPNLSNQPQHF.

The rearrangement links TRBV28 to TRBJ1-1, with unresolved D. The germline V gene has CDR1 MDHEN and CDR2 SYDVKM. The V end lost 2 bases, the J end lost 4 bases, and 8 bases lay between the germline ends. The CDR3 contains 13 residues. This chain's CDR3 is CASSLPGLTEAFF. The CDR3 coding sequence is TGTGCCAGCAGTTTACCCGGTCTCACTGAAGCTTTCTTT.

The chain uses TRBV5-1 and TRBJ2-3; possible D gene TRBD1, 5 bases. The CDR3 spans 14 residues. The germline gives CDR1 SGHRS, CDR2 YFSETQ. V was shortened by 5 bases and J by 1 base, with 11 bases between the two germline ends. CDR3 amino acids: CASRPGQRTDTQYF. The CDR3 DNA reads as TGCGCCAGCAGGCCAGGACAACGCACAGATACGCAGTATTTT.

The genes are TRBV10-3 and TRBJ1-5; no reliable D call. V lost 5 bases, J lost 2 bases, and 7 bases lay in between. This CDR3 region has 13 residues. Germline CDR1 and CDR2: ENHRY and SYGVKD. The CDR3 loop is CAISPQGNQPQHF. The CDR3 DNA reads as TGTGCCATCAGTCCCCAGGGCAATCAGCCCCAGCATTTT.